The clone carrying this T cell receptor (beta chain) occurred many times. Its target is not known. The data derive from a study of human T cells and chemical hapten exposure. Study information: Minor volume differences among pooled libraries chiefly drove per-sample TCR yield variation. General study findings and limits: High-frequency TCRs, those above 1 in 1000, stayed the same after DPC sensitization.

Time point given: healthy volunteer bleed at 2 weeks. Researchers extracted total RNA from unfractionated whole blood. Library preparation tagged each individual cDNA molecule with a unique molecular identifier. As handled by the study authors: Samples contained a median of approximately 100,000 TCRs, with a range of about 20,000 to 750,000. MiXCR was run by TCRdb on the RACE reads, yielding one entry per CDR3 protein. TCRdb, not the original authors, processed these V and J calls. The profile covers some 50,000 distinct CDR3 sequences, with about 4.8% appearing a single time and roughly 6% taken by the ten largest. The CDR3 is made up of 14 amino acids. Germline V gene data show CDR1 as DFQATT and CDR2 as SNEGSKA (reference sequence). Germline trimming cut 6 bases from V and 5 bases from J; bases unmatched to any gene: 12.

The rearrangement uses TRBV20-1 and TRBJ1-1; 7 bases fit TRBD1. The sample comprised whole blood. The source is a human donor in good health. Some clones in this sample may be carry-over from other donors' samples. CDR3: CSATWTGLGTEAFF. The CDR3 DNA reads TGCAGTGCAACTTGGACAGGTTTAGGAACTGAAGCTTTCTTT.